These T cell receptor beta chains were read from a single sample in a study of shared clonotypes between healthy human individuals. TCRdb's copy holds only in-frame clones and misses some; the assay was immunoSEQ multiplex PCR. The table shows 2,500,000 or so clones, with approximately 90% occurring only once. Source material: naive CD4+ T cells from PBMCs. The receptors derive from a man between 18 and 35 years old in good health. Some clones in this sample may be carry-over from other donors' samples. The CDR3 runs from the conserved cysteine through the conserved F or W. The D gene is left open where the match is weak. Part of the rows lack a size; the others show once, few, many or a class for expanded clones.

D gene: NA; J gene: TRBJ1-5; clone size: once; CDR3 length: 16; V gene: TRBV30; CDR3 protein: CAWKGREAKGNQPQHF; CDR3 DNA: TGTGCCTGGAAAGGTAGGGAGGCAAAGGGCAATCAGCCCCAGCATTTT
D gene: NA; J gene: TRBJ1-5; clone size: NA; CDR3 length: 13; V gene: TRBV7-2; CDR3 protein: CASSLEGGRPQHF; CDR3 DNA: TGTGCCAGCAGCTTAGAGGGGGGGCGACCCCAGCATTTT
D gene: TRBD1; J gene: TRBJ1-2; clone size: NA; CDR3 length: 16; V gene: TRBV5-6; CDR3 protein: CASSFSKDRGQDGYTF; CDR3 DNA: TGTGCCAGCAGCTTTTCGAAGGACAGGGGGCAGGATGGCTACACCTTC
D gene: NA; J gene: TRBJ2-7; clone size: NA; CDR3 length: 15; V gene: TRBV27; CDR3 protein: CASSFTGQPPYEQYF; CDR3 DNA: TGTGCCAGCAGTTTTACAGGACAGCCTCCCTACGAGCAGTACTTC
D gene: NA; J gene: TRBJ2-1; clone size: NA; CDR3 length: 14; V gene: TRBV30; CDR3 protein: CAWSGGLSYNEQFF; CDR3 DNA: TGTGCCTGGAGTGGTGGACTTTCCTACAATGAGCAGTTCTTC
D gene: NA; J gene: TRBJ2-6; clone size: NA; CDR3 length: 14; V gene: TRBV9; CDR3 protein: CASNVGSGANVLTF; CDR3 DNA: TGTGCCAGCAACGTGGGGTCCGGGGCCAACGTCCTGACTTTC
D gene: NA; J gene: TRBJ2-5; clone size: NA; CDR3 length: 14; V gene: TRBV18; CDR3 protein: CASSPGRIQETQYF; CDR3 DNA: TGTGCCAGCTCACCAGGGCGGATCCAAGAGACCCAGTACTTC
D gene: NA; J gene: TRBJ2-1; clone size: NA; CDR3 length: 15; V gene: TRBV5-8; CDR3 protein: CASSLEPGVWGEQFF; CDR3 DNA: TGTGCCAGCAGCTTGGAACCTGGGGTTTGGGGGGAGCAGTTCTTC
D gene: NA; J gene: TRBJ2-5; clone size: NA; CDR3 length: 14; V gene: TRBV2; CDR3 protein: CASSESRVGETQYF; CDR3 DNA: TGTGCCAGCAGTGAGTCTCGGGTGGGAGAGACCCAGTACTTC
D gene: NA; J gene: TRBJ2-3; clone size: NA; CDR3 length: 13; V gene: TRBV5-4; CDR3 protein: CASSLEGGDTQYF; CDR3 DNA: TGTGCCAGCAGCTTGGAGGGCGGAGATACGCAGTATTTT
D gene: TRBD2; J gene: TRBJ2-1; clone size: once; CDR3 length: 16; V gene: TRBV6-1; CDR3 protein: CASSEARTSRVGEQFF; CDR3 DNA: TGTGCCAGCAGTGAAGCGCGGACTAGTCGTGTGGGTGAGCAGTTCTTC
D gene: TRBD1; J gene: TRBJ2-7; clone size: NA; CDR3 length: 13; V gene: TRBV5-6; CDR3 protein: CASSRGQSYEQYF; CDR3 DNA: TGTGCCAGCAGCCGGGGACAGAGCTACGAGCAGTACTTC
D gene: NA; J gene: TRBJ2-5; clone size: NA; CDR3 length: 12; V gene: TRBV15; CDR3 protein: CATGQSEETQYF; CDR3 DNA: TGTGCCACCGGGCAAAGTGAGGAGACCCAGTACTTC
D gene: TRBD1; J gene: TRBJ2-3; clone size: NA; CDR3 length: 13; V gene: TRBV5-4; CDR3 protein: CASSNRGPDTQYF; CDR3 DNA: TGTGCCAGCAGCAACAGGGGCCCAGATACGCAGTATTTT
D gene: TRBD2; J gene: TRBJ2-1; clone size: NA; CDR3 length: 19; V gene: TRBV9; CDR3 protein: CASSAIPTSGRAGDNEQFF; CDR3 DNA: TGTGCCAGCAGCGCTATACCGACTAGCGGGAGGGCCGGAGACAATGAGCAGTTCTTC
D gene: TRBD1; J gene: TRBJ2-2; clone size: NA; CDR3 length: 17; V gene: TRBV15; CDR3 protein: CATSSLRSTGGAGELFF; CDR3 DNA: TGTGCCACCAGCAGTCTCCGATCAACAGGGGGAGCCGGGGAGCTGTTTTTT
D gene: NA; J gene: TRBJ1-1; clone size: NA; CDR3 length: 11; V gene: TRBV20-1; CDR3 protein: CSARDREVAFF; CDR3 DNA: TGCAGTGCTAGAGACCGAGAGGTCGCTTTCTTT
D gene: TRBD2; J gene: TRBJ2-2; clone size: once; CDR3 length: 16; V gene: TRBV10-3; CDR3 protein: CAISESGGRLTGELFF; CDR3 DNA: TGTGCCATCAGTGAGAGTGGCGGGAGGTTAACCGGGGAGCTGTTTTTT
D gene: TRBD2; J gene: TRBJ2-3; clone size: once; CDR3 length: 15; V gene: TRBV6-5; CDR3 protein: CASSPLAGASDTQYF; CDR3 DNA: TGTGCCAGCAGTCCCCTAGCGGGAGCATCAGATACGCAGTATTTT
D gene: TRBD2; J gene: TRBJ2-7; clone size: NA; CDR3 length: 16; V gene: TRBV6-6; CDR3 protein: CASSYSMASGALEQYF; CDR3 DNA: TGTGCCAGCAGTTACTCGATGGCTAGCGGGGCCCTCGAGCAGTACTTC
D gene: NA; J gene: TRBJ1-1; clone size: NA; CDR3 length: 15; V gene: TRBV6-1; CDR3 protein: CASSEAPGFSTEAFF; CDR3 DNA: TGTGCCAGCAGTGAAGCGCCCGGGTTTAGCACTGAAGCTTTCTTT
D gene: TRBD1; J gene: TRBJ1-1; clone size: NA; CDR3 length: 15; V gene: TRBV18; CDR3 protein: CASSPGQGGRTEAFF; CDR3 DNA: TGTGCCAGCTCACCCGGACAGGGCGGGAGAACTGAAGCTTTCTTT
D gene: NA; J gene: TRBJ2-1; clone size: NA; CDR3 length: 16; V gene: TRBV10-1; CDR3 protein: CASSDFLSGNYNEQFF; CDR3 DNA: TGCGCCAGCAGTGATTTCCTTAGCGGCAACTACAATGAGCAGTTCTTC
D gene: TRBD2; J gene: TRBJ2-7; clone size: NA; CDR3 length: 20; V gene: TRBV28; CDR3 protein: CASSLRPFGRTSDSSYEQYF; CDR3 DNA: TGTGCCAGCAGTTTAAGGCCCTTCGGAAGGACTAGCGATTCATCCTACGAGCAGTACTTC
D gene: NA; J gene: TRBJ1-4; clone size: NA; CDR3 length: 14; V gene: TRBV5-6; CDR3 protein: CASSFGATNEKLFF; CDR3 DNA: TGTGCCAGCAGCTTTGGAGCAACTAATGAAAAACTGTTTTTT
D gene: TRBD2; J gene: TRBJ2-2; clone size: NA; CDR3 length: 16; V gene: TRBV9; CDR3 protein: CASSVDAGGPAGELFF; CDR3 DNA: TGTGCCAGCAGCGTAGATGCGGGAGGGCCCGCCGGGGAGCTGTTTTTT
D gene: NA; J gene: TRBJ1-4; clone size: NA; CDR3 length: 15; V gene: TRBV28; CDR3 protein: CASSLSGATNEKLFF; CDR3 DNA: TGTGCCAGCAGTTTAAGCGGTGCAACTAATGAAAAACTGTTTTTT
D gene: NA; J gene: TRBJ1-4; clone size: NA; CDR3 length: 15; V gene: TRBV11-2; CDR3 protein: CASSLGGTGREKLFF; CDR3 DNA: TGTGCCAGCAGCTTAGGGGGAACAGGGCGTGAAAAACTGTTTTTT
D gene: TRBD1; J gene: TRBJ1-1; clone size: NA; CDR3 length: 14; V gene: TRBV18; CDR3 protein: CASSSRTGDTEAFF; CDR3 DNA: TGTGCCAGCTCATCCCGGACAGGGGACACTGAAGCTTTCTTT
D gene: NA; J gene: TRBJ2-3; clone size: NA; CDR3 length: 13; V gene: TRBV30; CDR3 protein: CAWGQRMGDTQYF; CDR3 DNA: TGTGCCTGGGGCCAGCGTATGGGAGATACGCAGTATTTT
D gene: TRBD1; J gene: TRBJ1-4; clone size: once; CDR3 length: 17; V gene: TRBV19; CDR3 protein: CASSARDRGIVGEKLFF; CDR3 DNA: TGTGCCAGTAGTGCCCGGGACAGAGGAATAGTCGGTGAAAAACTGTTTTTT
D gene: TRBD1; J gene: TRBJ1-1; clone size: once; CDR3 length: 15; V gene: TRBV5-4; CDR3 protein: CASSLGGSMNTEAFF; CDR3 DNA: TGTGCCAGCAGCTTAGGGGGCTCAATGAACACTGAAGCTTTCTTT
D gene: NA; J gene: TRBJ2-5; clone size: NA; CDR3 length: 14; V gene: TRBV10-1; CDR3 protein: CASTERAAQETQYF; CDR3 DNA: TGCGCCAGCACCGAGAGGGCAGCTCAAGAGACCCAGTACTTC
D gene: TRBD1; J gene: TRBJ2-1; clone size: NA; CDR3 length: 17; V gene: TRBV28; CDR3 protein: CASSSQSGTGPYNEQFF; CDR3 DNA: TGTGCCAGCAGTTCACAATCCGGGACAGGCCCGTACAATGAGCAGTTCTTC
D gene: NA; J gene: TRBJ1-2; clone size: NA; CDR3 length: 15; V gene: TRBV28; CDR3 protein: CASSLRGAGDYGYTF; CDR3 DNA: TGTGCCAGCAGCTTGAGAGGAGCGGGGGACTATGGCTACACCTTC
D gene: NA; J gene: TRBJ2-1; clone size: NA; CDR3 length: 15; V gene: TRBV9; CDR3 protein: CASSVGGGAYNEQFF; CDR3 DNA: TGTGCCAGCAGCGTAGGTGGGGGGGCGTACAATGAGCAGTTCTTC
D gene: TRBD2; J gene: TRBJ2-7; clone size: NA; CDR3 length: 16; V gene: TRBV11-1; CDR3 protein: CASSLVVGSGGNEQYF; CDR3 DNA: TGTGCCAGCAGCTTAGTCGTGGGCAGCGGGGGCAACGAGCAGTACTTC
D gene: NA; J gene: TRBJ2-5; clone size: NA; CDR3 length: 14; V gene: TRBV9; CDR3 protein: CASSVGQTQETQYF; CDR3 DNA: TGTGCCAGCAGCGTCGGACAGACCCAAGAGACCCAGTACTTC
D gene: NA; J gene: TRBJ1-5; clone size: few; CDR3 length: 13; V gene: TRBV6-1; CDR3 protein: CASSASGDQPQHF; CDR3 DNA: TGTGCCAGCAGTGCATCAGGGGATCAGCCCCAGCATTTT
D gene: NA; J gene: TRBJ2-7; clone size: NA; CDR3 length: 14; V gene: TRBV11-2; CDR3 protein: CASSLVTDSYEQYF; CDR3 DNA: TGTGCCAGCAGCTTAGTTACAGATTCCTACGAGCAGTACTTC
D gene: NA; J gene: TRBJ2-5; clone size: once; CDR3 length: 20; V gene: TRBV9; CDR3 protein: CASSDSGTGVASGMEETQYF; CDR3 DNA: TGTGCCAGCAGCGATTCCGGGACAGGGGTGGCTAGCGGGATGGAAGAGACCCAGTACTTC
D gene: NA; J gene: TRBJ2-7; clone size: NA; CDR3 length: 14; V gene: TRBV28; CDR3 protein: CASSPTGHLYEQYF; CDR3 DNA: TGTGCCAGCAGTCCAACGGGACACCTCTACGAGCAGTACTTC
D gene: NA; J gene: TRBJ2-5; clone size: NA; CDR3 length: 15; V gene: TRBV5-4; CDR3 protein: CASSSPFRDQETQYF; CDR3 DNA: TGTGCCAGCAGCTCCCCGTTTAGAGACCAAGAGACCCAGTACTTC
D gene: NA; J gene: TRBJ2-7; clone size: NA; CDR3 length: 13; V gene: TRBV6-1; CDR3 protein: CASRLPATYEQYF; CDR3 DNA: TGTGCCAGCAGATTACCCGCCACCTACGAGCAGTACTTC
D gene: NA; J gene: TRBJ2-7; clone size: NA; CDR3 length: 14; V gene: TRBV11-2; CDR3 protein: CASSFGTLSYEQYF; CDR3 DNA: TGTGCCAGCAGCTTCGGGACACTCTCCTACGAGCAGTACTTC
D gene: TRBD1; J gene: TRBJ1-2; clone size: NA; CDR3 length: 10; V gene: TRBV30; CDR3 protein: CAYGQDGYTF; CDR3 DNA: TGTGCCTATGGACAGGATGGCTACACCTTC
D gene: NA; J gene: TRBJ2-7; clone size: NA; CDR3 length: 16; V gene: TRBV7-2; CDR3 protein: CASSSNGGNPFYEQYF; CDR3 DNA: TGTGCCAGCAGCTCGAACGGCGGGAACCCCTTCTACGAGCAGTACTTC
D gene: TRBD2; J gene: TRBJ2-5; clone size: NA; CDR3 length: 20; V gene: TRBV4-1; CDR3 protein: CASSQGSAGLAGVRQETQYF; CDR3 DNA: TGCGCCAGCAGCCAAGGCTCGGCTGGACTAGCGGGAGTGCGTCAAGAGACCCAGTACTTC
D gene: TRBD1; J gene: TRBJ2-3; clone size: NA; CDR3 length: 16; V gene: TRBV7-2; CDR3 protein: CASSSPRDRGLDTQYF; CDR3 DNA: TGTGCCAGCAGCTCGCCCCGGGACAGGGGGCTTGATACGCAGTATTTT
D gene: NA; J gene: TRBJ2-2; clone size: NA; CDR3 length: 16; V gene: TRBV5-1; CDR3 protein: CASSKDPSSNTGELFF; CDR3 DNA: TGCGCCAGCTCGAAGGACCCCTCCTCGAACACCGGGGAGCTGTTTTTT
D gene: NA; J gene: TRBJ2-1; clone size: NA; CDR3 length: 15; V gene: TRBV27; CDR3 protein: CASSFLASSYNEQFF; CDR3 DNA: TGTGCCAGCAGTTTCTTGGCGTCCTCCTACAATGAGCAGTTCTTC
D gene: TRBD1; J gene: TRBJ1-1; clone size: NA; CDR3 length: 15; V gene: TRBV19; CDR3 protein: CASSQGARWGTEAFF; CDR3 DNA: TGTGCCAGTAGTCAGGGGGCGCGTTGGGGCACTGAAGCTTTCTTT
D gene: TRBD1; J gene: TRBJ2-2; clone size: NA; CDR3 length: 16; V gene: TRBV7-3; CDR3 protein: CASSQPGQGPTGELFF; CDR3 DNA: TGTGCCAGCAGCCAACCGGGACAGGGCCCCACCGGGGAGCTGTTTTTT
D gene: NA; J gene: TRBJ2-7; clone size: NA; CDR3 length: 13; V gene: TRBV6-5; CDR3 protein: CASSYGGWYEQYF; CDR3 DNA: TGTGCCAGCAGTTACGGGGGCTGGTACGAGCAGTACTTC
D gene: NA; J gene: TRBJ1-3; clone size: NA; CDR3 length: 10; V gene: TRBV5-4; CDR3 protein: CASKTRDTLF; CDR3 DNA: TGTGCCAGCAAAACCCGGGACACTCTTTTT
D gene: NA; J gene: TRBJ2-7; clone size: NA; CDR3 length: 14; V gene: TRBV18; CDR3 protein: CASSPVAPPSEQYF; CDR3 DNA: TGTGCCAGCTCACCTGTGGCGCCACCGTCCGAGCAGTACTTC
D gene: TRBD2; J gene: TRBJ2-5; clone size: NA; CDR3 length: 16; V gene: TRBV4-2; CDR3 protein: CASSQPMRDSGETQYF; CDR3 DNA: TGTGCCAGCAGCCAACCTATGCGCGATAGCGGGGAGACCCAGTACTTC